The subject of this entry is one T cell receptor (beta chain). The specificity of this receptor is unknown. No base qualities exist here, and no much larger clone lies one base off it. This sample is drawn from a study of shared clonotypes between healthy human individuals (dated by TCRdb to 2018 to 2021). For context, the study as a whole: The cohort included three men and a couple of women between 18 and 49 years of age. Per donor, leukapheresis produced somewhere between about 0.9 and 9 billion PBMCs. To increase sequencing depth and limit assay-specific biases, different laboratories used diverse techniques to prepare libraries and sequence TCR repertoires. For each donor, CD4 naive and CD4 memory were each given three plates, CD8 naive was given two plates, and CD8 memory was given one plate. The study deeply sequenced blood TCR repertoires of five healthy adults to estimate repertoire size and the extent of clonotype sharing between individuals. General findings and caveats noted by the study authors: The small number of donors limited the genetic and exposure-history diversity represented. Pairwise subsampling indicated that sequencing depth was expected to affect the degree of clonotype sharing among donors. Even with the large sequencing depth, rarefaction of the sorted-subset datasets indicated that sequencing was incomplete. Only blood was sampled, and tissue TCR repertoires likely differ from those in blood. About 4.5% of naive CD4, roughly 3.6% of naive CD8, approximately 2.2% of memory CD4, and around 0.4% of memory CD8 clonotypes were shared across a handful of donors. Larger estimated clonotype richness was generally found for naive subsets than for memory subsets. Clonotypes shared by all four sorted-subset donors showed higher generation probabilities than non-shared clonotypes.

TCR CDR3 regions were amplified from genomic DNA by multiplex PCR using the deep immunoSEQ assay. Extracted genomic DNA from each cell subset was distributed evenly across all wells of several immunoSEQ 96-well plates, and each plate was treated as a replicate. For sorted subsets, about 220 ng of genomic DNA, equivalent to roughly 33,000 T cell genomes, went into each replicate PCR. Purified libraries were quantified with a Qubit 3.0 fluorometer, sized on a Bioanalyzer 2100, and re-quantified with the KAPA Library Quantification kit. Every immunoSEQ 96-well plate was sequenced on a dedicated single-read 150-cycle Illumina NextSeq 550 flow cell. As for how the authors treated the data: The immunoSEQ output contained only junctional sequences without quality scores, so filtering could not match that applied to full-length reads. To assign V/J genes and CDR3, sequences were annotated against IMGT germline references using PyIR, a Python wrapper for IgBLAST v1.9. Any read was removed if the V/J assignment was weak (E-value above 1e-6), the CDR3 was missing, or the read contained stop codons, out-of-frame junctions, or ambiguous translated residues. A V3J clonotype was defined by an identical inferred V gene, J gene, and CDR3 amino acid sequence. To compute the percentage overlap between repertoires, the number of shared unique clonotypes was divided by the size of the smaller repertoire. Richness of each repertoire was evaluated using RTK rarefaction, the Chao1 estimator, and Recon v2.1 estimates of unobserved clonotypes. Generation probabilities for all TCRbeta clonotypes obtained by the gDNA method from several donors were computed using OLGA. What TCRdb holds here is the immuneACCESS table cut down to in-frame rearrangements. Part of the clones is not present; checked against another copy, under half of the missing clones reflect an unresolved V gene, and the others are unexplained. The V and J calls and clone size were taken over from that table, and D and trimming were inferred from the DNA. The sample yields approximately 1.5 million clones; about 98% were counted once. The top ten clones comprise roughly 0.45% of the sample.

The donors were healthy, HIV-negative adults who had no recently reported acute infections or vaccinations. Every donor was a Caucasian adult residing in Nashville, Tennessee, USA. CD4+ T cells were enriched through magnetic negative selection, after which naive cells were positively selected on CD45RA and the remaining negative fraction served as the memory subset. Blood was collected by leukapheresis, and PBMCs were isolated by Ficoll-Histopaque density gradient centrifugation and then cryopreserved in liquid nitrogen vapor phase. Analytical flow cytometry was used to check the purity and quantity of each magnetically sorted T cell population. Genomic DNA was isolated from every sorted fraction and measured by UV absorbance on a Nanodrop 2000c. This receptor was taken from a man aged 30 to 39 in good health. The sample consisted of naive CD4+ T cells sorted from blood. Reading the label with the study, this specimen's cell subset or site is: CD45RA+ positively selected.

In nucleotide form, the sequence is TGCGCCAGCAGTTACCCTAGAGCGGGTGAGCAGTTCTTC. Translated, this is CASSYPRAGEQFF. This sequence uses TRBV5-1 and TRBJ2-1; the D gene is possibly TRBD2, with 6 bases matching. The CDR1 and CDR2 encoded by the germline V gene are SGHRS and YFSETQ. The V and J ends are trimmed by 5 bases and 9 bases, leaving 15 bases between them. Including the terminal cysteine and phenylalanine, the CDR3 comprises 13 residues. Only the CDR3 part of the read is kept: 39 bases, read in frame from the first base.